These 10 T cell receptor beta chains were all obtained from the same sample, sequenced in a study of cytomegalovirus exposure and HLA in healthy donors. PCR involved 60 Vbeta and 13 Jbeta primers. TCRdb keeps only in-frame clones here, not all; method: immunoSEQ multiplex PCR. The sample shows approximately 160,000 clones, 80% of them seen only once. Sequencing input: PBMCs. The receptors stem from a woman aged 50 to 60 in good health and CMV-seropositive.

This clone has only a few counts. The rearrangement uses TRBV29-1 and TRBJ2-7, with 7 bases aligning to TRBD1. In germline, CDR1 is SQVTM, CDR2 ANQGSEA. V lost 6 bases and J lost 0; bases outside the gene matches: 14. The CDR3 spans 16 residues. The DNA for the CDR3 is TGCAGCGTGGCGCCGGGACAGACGATATCCTCCTACGAGCAGTACTTC. It is translated as CSVAPGQTISSYEQYF.

The gene calls are TRBV7-2 and TRBJ1-5; no definite D call. This CDR3 region has 18 residues. CDR1 and CDR2 from the germline V gene are SGHTA and FQGNSA. The V gene lost 0 bases and the J gene lost 9 bases, with 24 bases spanning the gap. Here the CDR3 DNA reads TGTGCCAGCAGCTTAGCGCTAATCGGAGTAGGAAACCCGCGGCCCCAGCATTTT. It encodes CASSLALIGVGNPRPQHF.

This clone has a single count. The junction departs from the called germline gene at one end, perhaps through a read error. This chain joins TRBV15 and TRBJ1-1, with D unclear. The CDR3 is 12 amino acids. Per the germline V gene, CDR1 is LNHNV and CDR2 is YYDKDF (reference sequence). CDR3 residues: CATSRESVQRYF. As DNA, the CDR3 is TGTGCCACCAGCAGAGAGTCGGTTCAGCGCTACTTT.

The gene calls are TRBV18 and TRBJ2-7; 9 positions agree with TRBD1. The J segment lost 5 bases and the V segment lost 6 bases, leaving 11 bases of the junction unmatched. Germline V lookup: CDR1 KGHSH, CDR2 LQKENI. This CDR3 comprises 15 residues. DNA for the CDR3: TGTGCCAGCTCCCTGATACAGGGGGCGAGGAACGAGCAGTACTTC. It encodes CASSLIQGARNEQYF. The variable domain in full, completed from reference TRBV18 and TRBJ2-7, reads NAGVMQNPRHLVRRRGQEARLRCSPMKGHSHVYWYRQLPEEGLKFMVYLQKENIIDESGMPKERFSAEFPKEGPSILRIQQVVRGDSAAYFCASSLIQGARNEQYFGPGTRLTVT.

The chain recombines TRBV30 with TRBJ1-1; D unclear. Germline-derived CDR1 and CDR2 are GTSNPN and SVGIG (reference sequence). This CDR3 contains 13 residues. V lost 0 bases, J lost 1 base, and 6 bases lay in between. The CDR3 DNA is TGTGCCTGGAGTGTACTTAGGAACACTGAAGCTTTCTTT. It encodes CAWSVLRNTEAFF. Variable domain in full (rest from reference TRBV30 and TRBJ1-1): SQTIHQWPATLVQPVGSPLSLECTVEGTSNPNLYWYRQAAGRGLQLLFYSVGIGQISSEVPQNLSASRPQDRQFILSSKKLLLSDSGFYLCAWSVLRNTEAFFGQGTRLTVV.

V usage is TRBV6-5 and J usage is TRBJ2-1; tentatively, D is TRBD1 (6 bases). Germline V lookup: CDR1 MNHEY, CDR2 SVGAGI. The CDR3 has 14 amino acids. The ends were cut back, 7 bases at V and 8 bases at J, with 18 bases in the middle. CDR3 protein: CASTSPARGDEQFF. CDR3 bases: TGTGCCAGCACCTCCCCTGCCAGGGGCGATGAGCAGTTCTTC.

In its sample, this clone was seen once. This chain connects TRBV7-2 to TRBJ1-4; D not certain. Germline values: CDR1 SGHTA, CDR2 FQGNSA. V was shortened by 5 bases and J by 3 bases, with 7 bases between the two germline ends. The CDR3 has 13 residues. This chain's CDR3 is CASSRGSNEKLFF. The CDR3, as DNA: TGTGCCAGCAGCCGAGGGTCTAATGAAAAACTGTTTTTT.

This CDR3 is CASSAAGGGGEQFF. CDR3 DNA sequence: TGCGCCAGCAGCGCCGCAGGGGGCGGAGGTGAGCAGTTCTTC. The chain uses TRBV5-1 and TRBJ2-1; 8 nucleotides agree with TRBD1. V lost 4 bases to trimming and J lost 9 bases; unmatched junction nucleotides: 9. Per germline, CDR1 SGHRS and CDR2 YFSETQ. The CDR3 totals 14 residues.

This rearrangement joins TRBV7-3 to TRBJ1-1; 9 bases agree with TRBD1. V shed 5 bases and J 5 bases; nucleotides not matched to a gene: 9. The germline CDR1 and CDR2 sequences are SGHTA and FQGTGA. CDR3 length: 15 residues. Written as DNA, the CDR3 is TGTGCCAGCAGCCCAACCGGGACAGGGTGGACTGAAGCTTTCTTT. The encoded protein is CASSPTGTGWTEAFF.

The chain has TRBV10-3 and TRBJ2-7, with 8 bases fitting TRBD1. The V gene end was trimmed by 11 bases and the J gene end by 0 bases; junction bases not matched to a gene: 9. Germline CDR1 is ENHRY and CDR2 is SYGVKD. The CDR3 runs 14 residues. CDR3 in amino acids: CAEPGGLSSYEQYF. For the CDR3, the DNA is TGTGCCGAACCAGGGGGCTTAAGCTCCTACGAGCAGTACTTC.